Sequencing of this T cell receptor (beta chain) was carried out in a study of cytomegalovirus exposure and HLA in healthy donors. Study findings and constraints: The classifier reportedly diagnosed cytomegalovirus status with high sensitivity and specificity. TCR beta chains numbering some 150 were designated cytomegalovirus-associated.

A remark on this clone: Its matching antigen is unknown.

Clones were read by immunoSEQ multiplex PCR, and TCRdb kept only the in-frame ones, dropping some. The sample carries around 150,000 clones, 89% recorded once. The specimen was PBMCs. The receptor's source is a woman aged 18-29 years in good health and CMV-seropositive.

CDR3 sequence reads: CASSIRDRLFEAFF. DNA of the CDR3: TGTGCCAGTAGTATACGGGACAGACTTTTTGAAGCTTTCTTT. The chain uses TRBV19 and TRBJ1-1, with 7 bases identical to TRBD1. The CDR3 runs 14 residues. Germline CDR1 LNHDA, CDR2 SQIVND (reference sequence). J lost 7 bases, V lost 2 bases, and 7 bases had no gene match.